The clone carrying this TCR beta chain was counted once. The sample is drawn from a study of blood T cell repertoires in COVID-19. Study-level background: Spain, Italy and the United States supplied samples that represented acute and convalescent COVID-19.

Authors' processing steps: The authors estimated nucleated cell counts from reference gene primer amplification. The repertoire was sequenced with immunoSEQ multiplex PCR; TCRdb's copy has only in-frame clones and lacks some. That table supplies the V and J calls and clone size; D and trimming were determined from the DNA. Seen here are about 250,000 clones, roughly nine tenths observed once, and the top ten hold around 2.9%. V was cut by 0 bases and J by 5 bases, with 17 bases left in between. Germline lookup yields CDR1 SGHRS and CDR2 YFSETQ. CDR3 length equals 16 residues. The V call is TRBV5-1, the J call TRBJ1-2; a weak D match, TRBD1 (5 bases). This clonotype was obtained from a woman aged 45-65 years who had recovered from COVID-19. The specimen was PBMCs or T cells enriched from blood (not recorded which). CDR3: CASSLDFHPGSYGYTF. CDR3 nucleotide sequence: TGCGCCAGCAGCTTGGACTTTCATCCAGGGTCTTATGGCTACACCTTC.